This TCR beta chain was recovered during a study of T cell changes during pregnancy in multiple sclerosis. Sequencing was performed with immunoSEQ multiplex PCR; in TCRdb, only in-frame clones are kept and a portion is missing. Altogether tens of thousands of clones are present, roughly 94% being singletons, with the ten largest covering roughly 0.81%. Germline assignment: CDR1 GTSNPN and CDR2 SVGIG (reference sequence). J lost 0 bases, V lost 0 bases, and 2 bases had no gene match. CDR3 length: 14 amino acids. The sample was peripheral blood, taken in the third trimester of pregnancy. The V and J genes are TRBV30 and TRBJ2-7; TRBD1 matches 7 bases. The receptor comes from a female donor with multiple sclerosis, enrolled in a pregnancy study. In DNA, the CDR3 is TGTGCCTGGAGTGTGGGGACAGCCTCCTACGAGCAGTACTTC. The encoded protein is CAWSVGTASYEQYF. Drawing the rest from reference TRBV30 and TRBJ2-7, the complete variable domain is SQTIHQWPATLVQPVGSPLSLECTVEGTSNPNLYWYRQAAGRGLQLLFYSVGIGQISSEVPQNLSASRPQDRQFILSSKKLLLSDSGFYLCAWSVGTASYEQYFGPGTRLTVT.